These 2 T cell receptor beta chains were all obtained from the same sample, sequenced in a study of blood T cell repertoires in COVID-19. Produced via immunoSEQ multiplex PCR; TCRdb's table is partial and in-frame only. This table has 250,000 to 300,000 clones, roughly nine tenths appearing once. Sequencing was done on a sample of peripheral blood. The receptors come from a woman under 40 with COVID-19, enrolled during active disease.

In its sample, this clone was seen once. The gene calls are TRBV7-9 and TRBJ1-6; TRBD1 aligns across 12 bases. V shed 4 bases and J 10 bases; nucleotides not matched to a gene: 2. The CDR3 is 14 amino acids. Germline V lookup: CDR1 SEHNR, CDR2 FQNEAQ (reference sequence). The CDR3 is CASSWGQGASPLHF. DNA for the CDR3: TGTGCCAGCAGCTGGGGACAGGGGGCCTCACCCCTCCACTTT.

The chain is built from TRBV6-6 and TRBJ2-1; the match to TRBD1 covers 11 bases. Germline values: CDR1 MNHNY, CDR2 SVGAGI (reference sequence). The CDR3 runs to 16 residues. With 2 bases clipped from V and 9 bases from J, the junction kept 9 bases outside the gene matches. The CDR3 here is CASSYPGTGGAREQFF. CDR3 bases: TGTGCCAGCAGTTACCCCGGGACAGGGGGGGCTCGTGAGCAGTTCTTC.